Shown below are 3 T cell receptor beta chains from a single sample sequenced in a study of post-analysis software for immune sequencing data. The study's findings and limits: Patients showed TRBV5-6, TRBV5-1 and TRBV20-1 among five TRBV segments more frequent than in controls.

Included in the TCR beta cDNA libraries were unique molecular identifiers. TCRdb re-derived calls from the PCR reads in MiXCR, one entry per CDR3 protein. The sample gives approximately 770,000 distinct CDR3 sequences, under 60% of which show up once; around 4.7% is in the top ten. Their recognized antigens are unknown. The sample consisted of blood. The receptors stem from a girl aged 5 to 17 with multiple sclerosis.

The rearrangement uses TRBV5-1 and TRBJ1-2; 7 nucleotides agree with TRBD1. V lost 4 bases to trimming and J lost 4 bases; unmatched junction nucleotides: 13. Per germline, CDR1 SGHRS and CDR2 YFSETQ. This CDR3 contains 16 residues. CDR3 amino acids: CASSPSGTALGYGYTF. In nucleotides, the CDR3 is TGCGCCAGCAGCCCCTCCGGGACAGCCCTTGGCTATGGCTACACCTTC.

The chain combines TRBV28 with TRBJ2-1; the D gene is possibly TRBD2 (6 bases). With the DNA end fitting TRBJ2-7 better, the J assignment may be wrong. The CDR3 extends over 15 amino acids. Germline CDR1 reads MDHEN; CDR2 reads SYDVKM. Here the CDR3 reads CASSLPTGGTGEQYF. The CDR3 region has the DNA TGTGCCAGCAGTTTACCCACCGGCGGGACTGGGGAGCAGTACTTC.

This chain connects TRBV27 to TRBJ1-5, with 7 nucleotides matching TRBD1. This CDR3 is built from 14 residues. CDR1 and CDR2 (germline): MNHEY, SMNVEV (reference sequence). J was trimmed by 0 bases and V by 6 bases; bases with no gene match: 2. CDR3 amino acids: CASRGQFSNQPQHF. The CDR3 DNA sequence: TGTGCCAGCAGGGGACAGTTTAGCAATCAGCCCCAGCATTTT.